A selection of T cell receptor beta chains follows, all from one sample in a study of human T cells and chemical hapten exposure. MiXCR was run by TCRdb on the RACE reads, yielding one entry per CDR3 protein. The sample has about 68,000 distinct CDR3 sequences, around 9.9% seen once. Sequences were derived from whole blood, sampled in connection with sensitization to the hapten diphenylcyclopropenone (DPC). These TCRs come from a woman aged 45-65 years with alopecia areata. Some clones in this sample may be carry-over from other donors' samples. The CDR3 runs from the conserved cysteine through the conserved F or W. A D gene is named only where the DNA matches it firmly. Clone size, where shown, is once, few, many, or a class for clones that have expanded.

>TRBV14|TRBJ2-3|TRBD1|few
TGTGCCAGCAGCCTCCTCGCTGTAAGACAGGGATTTAATACGCAGTATTTT
CASSLLAVRQGFNTQYF
>TRBV28|TRBJ2-5|-|-
TGTACCAGCAGTCTGAGGGGCGCGTTCCGAGAGACCCAGTACTTC
CTSSLRGAFRETQYF
>TRBV28|TRBJ1-3|-|many
TGTGCCAGCAGTTTTTTGGCCGCCGGGGGTGGAAACACCATATATTTT
CASSFLAAGGGNTIYF
>TRBV28|TRBJ2-4|TRBD2|many
TGTGCCAGCAGCCGGACTAGCGGGGGAGCCAAAAACATTCAGTACTTC
CASSRTSGGAKNIQYF
>TRBV27|TRBJ2-1|TRBD2|-
TGTGCCAGCAGTTTGGAAGCGGGGTACAATGAGCAGTTCTTC
CASSLEAGYNEQFF
>TRBV20-1|TRBJ2-5|-|many
TGCAGTGCTCCCGCGGCACAAGAGACCCAGTACTTC
CSAPAAQETQYF
>TRBV20-1|TRBJ2-3|-|few
TGCAGTGTCCCAAGCGGTTGGTCCACAGATACGCAGTATTTT
CSVPSGWSTDTQYF
>TRBV2|TRBJ1-4|-|-
TGTGCCAGCAGCCTTGGACAAATATCTAATGAAAAACTGTTTTTT
CASSLGQISNEKLFF
>TRBV5-1|TRBJ2-1|TRBD2|-
TGCGCCAGCAGCTTCCGCACTAGCGGGGTTGGGAATGAGCAGTTCTTC
CASSFRTSGVGNEQFF
>TRBV19|TRBJ2-5|TRBD1|-
TGTGCCAGTAGCCCGGGACAGGGAAGAAGACTATCCGGGGAGACCCAGTACTTC
CASSPGQGRRLSGETQYF
>TRBV18|TRBJ2-7|TRBD1|few
TGTGCCAGCTCACCATGGGCAGGGGGCTCCTACGAGCAGTACTTC
CASSPWAGGSYEQYF
>TRBV2|TRBJ2-1|-|-
TGTGCCAGCAGTGCCCTCGATGACAGGTATTCTGGTGAGCAGTTCTTC
CASSALDDRYSGEQFF
>TRBV11-3|TRBJ2-3|-|few
TGTGCCAGCAGCTCCCTTGGAGGGGGCGTGGATACGCAGTATTTT
CASSSLGGGVDTQYF
>TRBV20-1|TRBJ2-7|-|few
TGCAGTGCTAGAGGGTCGGTGGTCTCCTACGAGCAGTACTTC
CSARGSVVSYEQYF
>TRBV7-9|TRBJ2-7|TRBD2|many
TGTGCCAGCAGCTGGGGGGTAGCGGGAACCTACGAGCAGTACTTC
CASSWGVAGTYEQYF
>TRBV20-1|TRBJ2-3|-|few
TGCAGTGCTATCCCGGGCACGTGGAGCACAGATACGCAGTATTTT
CSAIPGTWSTDTQYF
>TRBV4-3|TRBJ1-4|-|many
TGCGCCAGCAGCCAAGGGCACCGTGCAACTAATGAAAAACTGTTTTTT
CASSQGHRATNEKLFF
>TRBV5-1|TRBJ1-3|-|-
TGCGCCAGCAGCTTGGCCGATAGGAGCTCTGGAAACACCATATATTTT
CASSLADRSSGNTIYF
>TRBV5-1|TRBJ2-3|-|many
TGCGCCAGCAGCTTGGCAGCGGGTAGCACAGATACGCAGTATTTT
CASSLAAGSTDTQYF
>TRBV29-1|TRBJ2-1|-|many
TGCAGCGGCCGGAACAATGAGCAGTTCTTC
CSGRNNEQFF
>TRBV27|TRBJ2-1|TRBD1|many
TGTGCCAGCAGTAGATCCGGGACAGGGGTAGAGCAGTTCTTC
CASSRSGTGVEQFF
>TRBV5-1|TRBJ1-3|-|many
TGCGCCAGCAGCTCGGGACTCGCTCCCAACTCTGGAAACACCATATATTTT
CASSSGLAPNSGNTIYF
>TRBV7-6|TRBJ2-5|TRBD2|many
TGTGCCAGCAGCAAACCTTTATCCGGACTAGCGGGAGCGGCAGAGACCCAGTACTTC
CASSKPLSGLAGAAETQYF
>TRBV9|TRBJ2-3|-|-
TGTGCCAGCAGCGTAGTGCCGGAGGGGGCCACAGATACGCAGTATTTT
CASSVVPEGATDTQYF
>TRBV7-2|TRBJ2-3|-|many
TGTGCCAGCAGCCCAGACTTGATTACGCAGTATTTT
CASSPDLITQYF
>TRBV3-1|TRBJ1-1|-|many
TGTGCCAGCAGCCAAGTCAACACTGAAGCTTTCTTT
CASSQVNTEAFF
>TRBV7-2|TRBJ2-3|TRBD1|-
TGTGCCAGCAGCTTAGTGGGACAGGGGACAGATACGCAGTATTTT
CASSLVGQGTDTQYF
>TRBV29-1|TRBJ2-2|TRBD1|few
TGCAGCGTTGAGGGACAGCTGGGCACCGGGGAGCTGTTTTTT
CSVEGQLGTGELFF
>TRBV10-1|TRBJ1-6|-|many
TGCGCCAGCAGTGAGGGGGGCTATAATTCACCCCTCCACTTT
CASSEGGYNSPLHF